A selection of T cell receptor beta chains follows, all from one sample in a study of shared clonotypes between healthy human individuals. The assay was immunoSEQ multiplex PCR, and TCRdb's table has in-frame clones only and misses some. The table includes around 350,000 clones, roughly 70% detected once. Sequences were obtained from memory CD4+ T cells sorted from blood. The receptors come from a man younger than 45 in good health. Both conserved end residues are part of each CDR3. A D gene is named only where the DNA matches it firmly. The size entry is marked missing in some rows and otherwise reads once, few, many or a size class.

CDR3 length: 16; clone size: .; D gene: TRBD2; V gene: TRBV28; J gene: TRBJ2-1; CDR3 protein: CASYGETGGTYNEQFF; CDR3 DNA: TGTGCCAGCTATGGGGAGACGGGAGGAACCTACAATGAGCAGTTCTTC
CDR3 length: 15; clone size: few; D gene: .; V gene: TRBV11-2; J gene: TRBJ2-1; CDR3 protein: CASSFTSRLYNEQFF; CDR3 DNA: TGTGCCAGCAGCTTTACAAGCCGGCTATACAATGAGCAGTTCTTC
CDR3 length: 15; clone size: .; D gene: .; V gene: TRBV21-1; J gene: TRBJ2-7; CDR3 protein: CASSKIGGSSYEQYF; CDR3 DNA: TGTGCCAGCAGCAAAATAGGGGGTAGCTCCTACGAGCAGTACTTC
CDR3 length: 15; clone size: .; D gene: TRBD1; V gene: TRBV28; J gene: TRBJ1-2; CDR3 protein: CASSPSFGQGSGYTF; CDR3 DNA: TGTGCCAGCAGCCCTTCTTTCGGACAGGGGAGCGGCTACACCTTC
CDR3 length: 15; clone size: .; D gene: TRBD1; V gene: TRBV6-6; J gene: TRBJ2-7; CDR3 protein: CASSFNQGATYEQYF; CDR3 DNA: TGTGCCAGCAGTTTCAATCAGGGGGCCACCTACGAGCAGTACTTC
CDR3 length: 14; clone size: .; D gene: TRBD2; V gene: TRBV7-3; J gene: TRBJ2-3; CDR3 protein: CASSLLAGADTQYF; CDR3 DNA: TGTGCCAGCAGCTTGCTAGCGGGAGCAGATACGCAGTATTTT
CDR3 length: 13; clone size: many; D gene: .; V gene: TRBV10-3; J gene: TRBJ1-3; CDR3 protein: CAIKQSHLEPIYF; CDR3 DNA: TGTGCCATCAAACAGTCCCACCTTGAACCCATATATTTT
CDR3 length: 14; clone size: few; D gene: TRBD1; V gene: TRBV5-1; J gene: TRBJ2-4; CDR3 protein: CASSLVGTGDIQYF; CDR3 DNA: TGCGCCAGCAGCTTGGTTGGGACAGGTGACATTCAGTACTTC
CDR3 length: 15; clone size: .; D gene: TRBD1; V gene: TRBV2; J gene: TRBJ2-7; CDR3 protein: CASQDRAEFLYEQYF; CDR3 DNA: TGTGCCAGCCAGGACAGGGCCGAGTTCCTTTACGAGCAGTACTTC
CDR3 length: 14; clone size: .; D gene: .; V gene: TRBV11-2; J gene: TRBJ2-2; CDR3 protein: CASSLGRGAGELFF; CDR3 DNA: TGTGCCAGCAGCTTAGGTCGGGGAGCCGGGGAGCTGTTTTTT
CDR3 length: 15; clone size: .; D gene: .; V gene: TRBV2; J gene: TRBJ1-1; CDR3 protein: CASIKDPVLNTEAFF; CDR3 DNA: TGTGCCAGCATCAAAGACCCGGTTCTGAACACTGAAGCTTTCTTT
CDR3 length: 14; clone size: .; D gene: .; V gene: TRBV28; J gene: TRBJ1-1; CDR3 protein: CASSFPGLNTEAFF; CDR3 DNA: TGTGCCAGCAGTTTCCCCGGGTTGAACACTGAAGCTTTCTTT
CDR3 length: 15; clone size: once; D gene: TRBD2; V gene: TRBV5-3; J gene: TRBJ2-7; CDR3 protein: CARSTDSGGNYEQYF; CDR3 DNA: TGTGCCAGAAGTACCGATAGCGGGGGAAACTACGAGCAGTACTTC
CDR3 length: 14; clone size: .; D gene: .; V gene: TRBV28; J gene: TRBJ2-1; CDR3 protein: CASLPGGPYNEQFF; CDR3 DNA: TGTGCCAGCCTCCCCGGCGGGCCCTACAATGAGCAGTTCTTC
CDR3 length: 15; clone size: .; D gene: .; V gene: TRBV5-5; J gene: TRBJ1-5; CDR3 protein: CASSLHLTSHQPQHF; CDR3 DNA: TGTGCCAGCAGCCTCCACTTGACGTCACATCAGCCCCAGCATTTT
CDR3 length: 10; clone size: .; D gene: .; V gene: TRBV6-1; J gene: TRBJ2-7; CDR3 protein: CASSNYEQYF; CDR3 DNA: TGTGCCAGCAGCAACTACGAGCAGTACTTC
CDR3 length: 14; clone size: .; D gene: .; V gene: TRBV5-8; J gene: TRBJ2-5; CDR3 protein: CASSSWAARETQYF; CDR3 DNA: TGTGCCAGCAGCTCTTGGGCGGCGAGGGAGACCCAGTACTTC
CDR3 length: 16; clone size: .; D gene: TRBD1; V gene: TRBV9; J gene: TRBJ1-2; CDR3 protein: CASSWGQELYSGGYTF; CDR3 DNA: TGTGCCAGCAGTTGGGGACAGGAACTCTATTCGGGAGGCTACACCTTC
CDR3 length: 14; clone size: .; D gene: .; V gene: TRBV6-5; J gene: TRBJ2-7; CDR3 protein: CASRDRVVIDEQYF; CDR3 DNA: TGTGCCAGCAGGGACCGGGTGGTTATAGACGAGCAGTACTTC
CDR3 length: 16; clone size: .; D gene: TRBD1; V gene: TRBV11-2; J gene: TRBJ2-5; CDR3 protein: CASSLDPGTDQETQYF; CDR3 DNA: TGTGCCAGCAGCTTAGATCCCGGGACAGATCAAGAGACCCAGTACTTC
CDR3 length: 12; clone size: .; D gene: .; V gene: TRBV7-9; J gene: TRBJ2-7; CDR3 protein: CASSLGSDEQYF; CDR3 DNA: TGTGCCAGCAGCCTAGGGTCGGACGAGCAGTACTTC
CDR3 length: 16; clone size: .; D gene: .; V gene: TRBV4-3; J gene: TRBJ2-1; CDR3 protein: CASSQNGRSSYNEQFF; CDR3 DNA: TGCGCCAGCAGCCAAAACGGGAGAAGCTCCTACAATGAGCAGTTCTTC
CDR3 length: 14; clone size: .; D gene: .; V gene: TRBV29-1; J gene: TRBJ2-3; CDR3 protein: CSVDGIWDTDTQYF; CDR3 DNA: TGCAGCGTTGACGGAATCTGGGACACAGATACGCAGTATTTT
CDR3 length: 16; clone size: .; D gene: TRBD1; V gene: TRBV10-3; J gene: TRBJ2-7; CDR3 protein: CAISELGQGISYEQYF; CDR3 DNA: TGTGCCATCAGTGAGTTGGGACAGGGTATCTCCTACGAGCAGTACTTC
CDR3 length: 16; clone size: .; D gene: .; V gene: TRBV6-6; J gene: TRBJ2-7; CDR3 protein: CASFEGSGLEGEEQYF; CDR3 DNA: TGTGCCAGCTTCGAGGGGTCTGGACTCGAGGGTGAGGAGCAGTACTTC
CDR3 length: 14; clone size: .; D gene: .; V gene: TRBV11-2; J gene: TRBJ1-4; CDR3 protein: CASSLNPTNEKLFF; CDR3 DNA: TGTGCCAGCAGCTTAAACCCTACGAATGAAAAACTGTTTTTT
CDR3 length: 13; clone size: .; D gene: .; V gene: TRBV25-1; J gene: TRBJ2-7; CDR3 protein: CASSVALSYEQYF; CDR3 DNA: TGTGCCAGCAGTGTAGCGCTTTCCTACGAGCAGTACTTC
CDR3 length: 16; clone size: .; D gene: TRBD2; V gene: TRBV7-9; J gene: TRBJ2-5; CDR3 protein: CASSLGLAGGEETQYF; CDR3 DNA: TGTGCCAGCAGCTTAGGACTAGCGGGAGGTGAGGAGACCCAGTACTTC
CDR3 length: 15; clone size: once; D gene: .; V gene: TRBV5-1; J gene: TRBJ1-3; CDR3 protein: CASSPWESSGNTIYF; CDR3 DNA: TGCGCCAGCAGTCCCTGGGAGAGCTCTGGAAACACCATATATTTT
CDR3 length: 13; clone size: .; D gene: TRBD1; V gene: TRBV4-1; J gene: TRBJ1-3; CDR3 protein: CASSQGDRNTIYF; CDR3 DNA: TGCGCCAGCAGCCAAGGGGACAGGAACACCATATATTTT
CDR3 length: 18; clone size: .; D gene: TRBD2; V gene: TRBV7-9; J gene: TRBJ2-1; CDR3 protein: CASSFPGRLAGVRNEQFF; CDR3 DNA: TGTGCCAGCAGCTTTCCCGGACGACTAGCGGGAGTTCGGAATGAGCAGTTCTTC
CDR3 length: 13; clone size: .; D gene: .; V gene: TRBV5-4; J gene: TRBJ2-4; CDR3 protein: CASSFDPKNIQYF; CDR3 DNA: TGTGCCAGCAGCTTTGATCCCAAAAACATTCAGTACTTC
CDR3 length: 16; clone size: .; D gene: .; V gene: TRBV5-8; J gene: TRBJ1-2; CDR3 protein: CASSLRTAAVNYGYTF; CDR3 DNA: TGTGCCAGCAGCCTGCGGACTGCCGCCGTTAACTATGGCTACACCTTC
CDR3 length: 13; clone size: .; D gene: .; V gene: TRBV27; J gene: TRBJ1-3; CDR3 protein: CASRRTSGNTIYF; CDR3 DNA: TGTGCCAGCAGGCGGACAAGTGGAAACACCATATATTTT
CDR3 length: 15; clone size: .; D gene: .; V gene: TRBV11-2; J gene: TRBJ2-2; CDR3 protein: CASSLAGSGTGELFF; CDR3 DNA: TGTGCCAGCAGCTTAGCAGGTAGCGGTACCGGGGAGCTGTTTTTT
CDR3 length: 15; clone size: .; D gene: .; V gene: TRBV2; J gene: TRBJ1-3; CDR3 protein: CASSDHRRTGNTIYF; CDR3 DNA: TGTGCCAGCAGTGACCATCGCCGGACTGGAAACACCATATATTTT
CDR3 length: 12; clone size: few; D gene: TRBD1; V gene: TRBV28; J gene: TRBJ1-1; CDR3 protein: CASLQGITEAFF; CDR3 DNA: TGTGCCAGTTTACAGGGGATCACTGAAGCTTTCTTT
CDR3 length: 16; clone size: .; D gene: TRBD1; V gene: TRBV2; J gene: TRBJ2-6; CDR3 protein: CASLLDRVSGANVLTF; CDR3 DNA: TGTGCCAGCTTGCTGGACAGGGTTTCTGGGGCCAACGTCCTGACTTTC
CDR3 length: 15; clone size: .; D gene: TRBD2; V gene: TRBV28; J gene: TRBJ2-4; CDR3 protein: CASRGLAGGPNIQYF; CDR3 DNA: TGTGCCAGCCGAGGACTAGCGGGAGGTCCGAACATTCAGTACTTC
CDR3 length: 13; clone size: few; D gene: .; V gene: TRBV2; J gene: TRBJ2-7; CDR3 protein: CASSDLGMGEQYF; CDR3 DNA: TGTGCCAGCAGTGATCTCGGGATGGGCGAGCAGTACTTC
CDR3 length: 17; clone size: .; D gene: .; V gene: TRBV7-9; J gene: TRBJ1-1; CDR3 protein: CASSYPDRSVGDTEAFF; CDR3 DNA: TGTGCCAGCAGCTACCCCGACAGGTCGGTGGGGGACACTGAAGCTTTCTTT
CDR3 length: 12; clone size: .; D gene: .; V gene: TRBV2; J gene: TRBJ1-1; CDR3 protein: CASASGGTEAFF; CDR3 DNA: TGTGCCAGTGCCTCGGGGGGAACTGAAGCTTTCTTT
CDR3 length: 17; clone size: .; D gene: TRBD1; V gene: TRBV11-2; J gene: TRBJ1-4; CDR3 protein: CASSPLGQGKKDEKLFF; CDR3 DNA: TGTGCCAGCAGCCCCCTGGGACAGGGGAAAAAAGATGAAAAACTGTTTTTT
CDR3 length: 16; clone size: .; D gene: TRBD1; V gene: TRBV18; J gene: TRBJ2-5; CDR3 protein: CASSPNDRGWGETQYF; CDR3 DNA: TGTGCCAGCTCACCCAACGACAGGGGTTGGGGAGAGACCCAGTACTTC
CDR3 length: 12; clone size: many; D gene: TRBD1; V gene: TRBV2; J gene: TRBJ2-1; CDR3 protein: CASSEGQYSEFF; CDR3 DNA: TGTGCCAGCAGTGAGGGACAGTATTCGGAGTTCTTC
CDR3 length: 14; clone size: .; D gene: .; V gene: TRBV5-1; J gene: TRBJ2-5; CDR3 protein: CASSYGGVGETQYF; CDR3 DNA: TGCGCCAGCAGCTACGGGGGAGTGGGAGAGACCCAGTACTTC
CDR3 length: 13; clone size: .; D gene: .; V gene: TRBV18; J gene: TRBJ1-6; CDR3 protein: CASSPLDFSPLHF; CDR3 DNA: TGTGCCAGCTCACCTTTGGATTTTTCACCCCTCCACTTT
CDR3 length: 15; clone size: once; D gene: TRBD2; V gene: TRBV19; J gene: TRBJ2-2; CDR3 protein: CASRGIAGNTGELFF; CDR3 DNA: TGTGCCAGCAGGGGAATAGCGGGAAACACCGGGGAGCTGTTTTTT
CDR3 length: 17; clone size: .; D gene: .; V gene: TRBV10-1; J gene: TRBJ2-2; CDR3 protein: CASSESGWGTNTGELFF; CDR3 DNA: TGCGCCAGCAGTGAGTCCGGTTGGGGAACGAACACCGGGGAGCTGTTTTTT
CDR3 length: 14; clone size: .; D gene: .; V gene: TRBV29-1; J gene: TRBJ1-1; CDR3 protein: CSVDKGSLNTEAFF; CDR3 DNA: TGCAGCGTAGATAAAGGGAGTTTAAACACTGAAGCTTTCTTT
CDR3 length: 14; clone size: .; D gene: TRBD2; V gene: TRBV19; J gene: TRBJ2-1; CDR3 protein: CASSTASGYNEQFF; CDR3 DNA: TGTGCCAGTAGTACCGCTAGCGGCTACAATGAGCAGTTCTTC
CDR3 length: 13; clone size: .; D gene: .; V gene: TRBV5-4; J gene: TRBJ2-7; CDR3 protein: CASSWDRSYEQYF; CDR3 DNA: TGTGCCAGCAGCTGGGACCGATCCTACGAGCAGTACTTC
CDR3 length: 11; clone size: .; D gene: .; V gene: TRBV14; J gene: TRBJ2-7; CDR3 protein: CASSQMYEQYF; CDR3 DNA: TGTGCCAGCAGCCAGATGTACGAGCAGTACTTC
CDR3 length: 13; clone size: .; D gene: .; V gene: TRBV2; J gene: TRBJ1-1; CDR3 protein: CASKGNAATEAFF; CDR3 DNA: TGTGCCAGCAAAGGTAACGCGGCCACTGAAGCTTTCTTT
CDR3 length: 14; clone size: .; D gene: .; V gene: TRBV28; J gene: TRBJ2-4; CDR3 protein: CASSLYLAKNIQYF; CDR3 DNA: TGTGCCAGCAGTTTATACTTAGCCAAAAACATTCAGTACTTC